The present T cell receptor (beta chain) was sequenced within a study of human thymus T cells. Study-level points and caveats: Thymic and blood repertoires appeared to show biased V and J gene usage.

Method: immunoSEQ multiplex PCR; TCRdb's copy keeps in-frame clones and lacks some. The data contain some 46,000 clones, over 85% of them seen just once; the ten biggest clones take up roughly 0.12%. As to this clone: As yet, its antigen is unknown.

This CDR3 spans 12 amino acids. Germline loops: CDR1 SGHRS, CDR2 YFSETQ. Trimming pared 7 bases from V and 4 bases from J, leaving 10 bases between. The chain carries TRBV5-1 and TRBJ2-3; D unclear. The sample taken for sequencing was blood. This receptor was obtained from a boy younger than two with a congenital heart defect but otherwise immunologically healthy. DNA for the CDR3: TGCGCCAGCCGTTATGGGTCAGATACGCAGTATTTT. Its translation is CASRYGSDTQYF.